The 14 T cell receptor beta chains listed next were all sequenced from one sample in a study of T cells in narcolepsy. The method was immunoSEQ multiplex PCR; TCRdb's version includes in-frame clones alone and lacks a portion of them. Of around 25,000 clones listed, 70% to 85% are singletons. The sample consisted of CD45RA- memory CD4+ T cells from PBMCs. These receptors all stem from a human donor with narcolepsy.

The rearrangement links TRBV19 to TRBJ1-1, with 8 bases identical to TRBD1. This CDR3 spans 15 amino acids. V lost 5 bases, J lost 0 bases, and 5 bases stayed unmatched. CDR1 and CDR2 (germline): LNHDA, SQIVND (reference sequence). This CDR3 reads CASSQTGGLNTEAFF. The CDR3 DNA is TGTGCCAGTAGTCAAACAGGGGGGCTGAACACTGAAGCTTTCTTT. Full variable domain (outside the CDR3, taken from reference TRBV19 and TRBJ1-1): DGGITQSPKYLFRKEGQNVTLSCEQNLNHDAMYWYRQDPGQGLRLIYYSQIVNDFQKGDIAEGYSVSREKKESFPLTVTSAQKNPTAFYLCASSQTGGLNTEAFFGQGTRLTVV.

The chain has TRBV5-1 and TRBJ2-1; TRBD1 aligns across 9 bases. V shed 7 bases, J shed 8 bases, and the junction held 19 bases outside the gene matches. The CDR3 contains 17 residues. The germline CDR1 and CDR2 sequences are SGHRS and YFSETQ. The CDR3 is CASGSGDRAIIDYEQFF. Written as DNA, the CDR3 is TGCGCCAGCGGCTCAGGGGACAGGGCAATAATTGATTATGAGCAGTTCTTC.

The chain is built from TRBV28 and TRBJ2-7, with TRBD2 matching over 9 bases. Per the germline V gene, CDR1 is MDHEN and CDR2 is SYDVKM. V was clipped by 4 bases and J by 3 bases; unmatched bases: 4. The CDR3 covers 14 residues. The CDR3, as DNA: TGTGCCAGCAGTTGGACTAGCGTCTACTACGAGCAGTACTTC. This sequence encodes CASSWTSVYYEQYF.

A single count supports this clone. The chain is built from TRBV6-5 and TRBJ1-2; a possible D gene is TRBD1 (5 bases). The CDR3 runs 14 residues. CDR1 is MNHEY, CDR2 SVGAGI, per germline. Trimming took off 6 bases at V and 7 bases at J, with 18 bases between the two ends. DNA of the CDR3: TGTGCCAGCAGACCCACATCAGGGTCGGGTGGCTACACCTTC. Translated: CASRPTSGSGGYTF.

V usage is TRBV6-1 and J usage is TRBJ1-2; no definite D call. CDR3 length: 13 amino acids. Germline values: CDR1 MNHNS, CDR2 SASEGT. The ends were cut back, 2 bases at V and 4 bases at J, with 8 bases in the middle. CDR3 residues: CASSEQDGYGYTF. As DNA, the CDR3 is TGTGCCAGCAGTGAACAAGATGGCTATGGCTACACCTTC.

This clone is a singleton in its sample. The chain joins TRBV7-2 to TRBJ1-6, with D tentatively TRBD1 (6 bases). The V end lost 2 bases, the J end lost 8 bases, and 13 bases lay between the germline ends. The CDR3 loop spans 15 amino acids. Germline CDR1 reads SGHTA; CDR2 reads FQGNSA. In DNA form, the CDR3 reads TGTGCCAGCAGCTTATGGTTTTCAGGGGATTCACCCCTCCACTTT. Protein sequence: CASSLWFSGDSPLHF.

The chain combines TRBV4-3 with TRBJ2-3; the D gene is possibly TRBD2 (6 bases). Per the germline V gene, CDR1 is LGHNA and CDR2 is YSLEER. CDR3 length equals 15 residues. The V and J ends lost 0 bases and 0 bases respectively, with 7 bases between them. Written as DNA, the CDR3 is TGCGCCAGCAGCCAAGAAGGGACTAGCACAGATACGCAGTATTTT. Translating gives CASSQEGTSTDTQYF.

The chain joins TRBV27 to TRBJ2-3, with D possibly TRBD1 on 6 matching bases. The V end was cut by 2 bases, the J end by 6 bases, with 12 bases between. CDR3 length: 14 amino acids. Germline assignment: CDR1 MNHEY and CDR2 SMNVEV (reference sequence). The CDR3 sequence is CASSLETGFDTQYF. In DNA, the CDR3 is TGTGCCAGCAGTTTAGAAACAGGGTTTGATACGCAGTATTTT.

This clone was picked up a small number of times. The chain has TRBV7-9 and TRBJ2-1, with 8 nucleotides matching TRBD2. Germline trimming cut 1 base from V and 0 bases from J; bases unmatched to any gene: 5. The CDR3 totals 17 residues. Germline CDR1 and CDR2: SEHNR and FQNEAQ (reference sequence). The DNA of the CDR3 is TGTGCCAGCAGCTTAGTGGTAGCGGGACCCTCCTACAATGAGCAGTTCTTC. Its protein is CASSLVVAGPSYNEQFF.

A single count supports this clone. The chain joins TRBV28 to TRBJ2-6, with D tentatively TRBD1 (7 bases). CDR1 and CDR2 from the germline V gene are MDHEN and SYDVKM. The CDR3 is 17 amino acids. V was cut by 4 bases and J by 0 bases, with 13 bases left in between. The CDR3 loop is CASSYQGGGSGANVLTF. The CDR3 DNA is TGTGCCAGCAGTTACCAGGGGGGAGGCTCTGGGGCCAACGTCCTGACTTTC.

This chain connects TRBV6-6 to TRBJ2-3; a weak D match, TRBD2 (5 bases). The CDR3 has 15 residues. Per the germline V gene, CDR1 is MNHNY and CDR2 is SVGAGI (reference sequence). The germline V and J ends were trimmed by 6 bases and 0 bases, with 13 bases remaining between them. The CDR3 loop is CASSPLASSTDTQYF. CDR3 DNA: TGTGCCAGCAGCCCTCTAGCTTCTAGCACAGATACGCAGTATTTT.

This chain uses TRBV28 with TRBJ2-1; 10 bases are a match to TRBD2. The CDR3 is 16 amino acids. Germline V CDR1 and CDR2: MDHEN, SYDVKM. With V trimmed by 4 bases and J by 5 bases, 8 bases remained unmatched. CDR3 bases: TGTGCCAGCAGTTCAACACTAGCGGGGACTCACAATGAGCAGTTCTTC. This sequence encodes CASSSTLAGTHNEQFF.

This chain links TRBV11-1 with TRBJ1-2; 8 bases map to TRBD1. After removal of 4 bases from V and 6 bases from J, the junction contained 4 bases not matched to a gene. CDR1 SGHAT and CDR2 FQDESV come from the germline V gene (reference sequence). The CDR3 totals 13 residues. The CDR3 region has the DNA TGTGCCAGCAGCTGGACGACAGGGGATGGCTACACCTTC. It encodes CASSWTTGDGYTF.

This rearrangement joins TRBV7-6 to TRBJ2-7, with a weak D call TRBD2 (5 bases). V gave up 3 bases and J gave up 7 bases, with 13 bases separating them. This CDR3 has 13 amino acids. The germline V gene encodes CDR1 SGHVS and CDR2 FNYEAQ. CDR3 DNA: TGTGCCAGCAGCTTGCAGGAGGCGGTTGAGCAGTACTTC. This encodes CASSLQEAVEQYF.